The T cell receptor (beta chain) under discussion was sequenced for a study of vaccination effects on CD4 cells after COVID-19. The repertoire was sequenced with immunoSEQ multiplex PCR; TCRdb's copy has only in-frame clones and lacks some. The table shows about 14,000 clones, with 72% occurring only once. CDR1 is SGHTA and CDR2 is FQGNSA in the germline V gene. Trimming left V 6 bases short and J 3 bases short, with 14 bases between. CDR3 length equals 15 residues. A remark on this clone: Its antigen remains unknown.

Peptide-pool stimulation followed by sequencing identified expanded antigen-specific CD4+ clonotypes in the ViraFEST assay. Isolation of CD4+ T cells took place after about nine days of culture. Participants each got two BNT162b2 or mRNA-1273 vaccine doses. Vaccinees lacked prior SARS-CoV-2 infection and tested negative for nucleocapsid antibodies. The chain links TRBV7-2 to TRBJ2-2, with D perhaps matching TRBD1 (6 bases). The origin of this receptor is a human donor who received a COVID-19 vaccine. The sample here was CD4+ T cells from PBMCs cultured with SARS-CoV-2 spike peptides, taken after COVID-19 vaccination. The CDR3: CASSLTRGYTGELFF. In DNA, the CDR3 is TGTGCCAGCAGTCTTACTAGGGGGTACACCGGGGAGCTGTTTTTT.